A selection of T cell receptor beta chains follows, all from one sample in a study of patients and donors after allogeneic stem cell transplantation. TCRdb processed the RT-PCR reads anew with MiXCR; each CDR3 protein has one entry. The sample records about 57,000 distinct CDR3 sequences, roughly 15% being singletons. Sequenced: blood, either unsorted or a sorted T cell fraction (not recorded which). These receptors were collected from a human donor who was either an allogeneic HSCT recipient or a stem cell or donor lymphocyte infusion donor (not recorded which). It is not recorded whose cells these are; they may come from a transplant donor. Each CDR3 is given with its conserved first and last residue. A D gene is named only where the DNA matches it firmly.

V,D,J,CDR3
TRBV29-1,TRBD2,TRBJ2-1,CSVDGLAGTYYNEQFF
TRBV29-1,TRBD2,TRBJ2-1,CSVVAGGYNEQFF
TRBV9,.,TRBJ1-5,CASSEWAANQPQHF
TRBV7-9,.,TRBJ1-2,CASKAGEANYGYTF
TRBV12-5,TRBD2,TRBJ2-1,CASGLGTSGSSYNEQFF
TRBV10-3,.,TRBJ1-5,CAISGQKEANQPQHF
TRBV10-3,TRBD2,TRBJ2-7,CAISSSGRAYEQYF
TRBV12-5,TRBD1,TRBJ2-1,CASALLLQGSNEQFF
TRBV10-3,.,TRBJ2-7,CAISELISKSHEQYF
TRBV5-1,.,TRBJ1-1,CASSSTGLNTEAFF
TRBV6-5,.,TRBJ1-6,CASSRDIYNSPLHF
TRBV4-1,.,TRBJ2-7,CASSQDLRRRDYEQYF
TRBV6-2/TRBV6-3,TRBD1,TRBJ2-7,CASSYTTGVSYEQYF
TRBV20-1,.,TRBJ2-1,CSANLRQPAIYNEQFF
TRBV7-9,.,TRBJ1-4,CASSRDPFATNEKLFF
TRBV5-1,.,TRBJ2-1,CASSLAYNEQFF
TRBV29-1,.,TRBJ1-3,CSVEETLSGNTIYF
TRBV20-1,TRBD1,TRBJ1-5,CSARGGTGGVNSNQPQHF
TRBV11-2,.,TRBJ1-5,CASSLGQTQPQHF
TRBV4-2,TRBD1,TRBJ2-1,CASSPISDRGPNEQFF
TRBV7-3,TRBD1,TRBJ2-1,CASSLMPGTGDYNEQFF
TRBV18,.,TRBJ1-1,CASSPTIGQQNTEAFF
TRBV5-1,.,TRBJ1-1,CVSSLGITEAFF
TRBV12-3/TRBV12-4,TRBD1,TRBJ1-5,CASRRQGALGQPQHF
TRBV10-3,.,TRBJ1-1,CAISEIANTEAFF
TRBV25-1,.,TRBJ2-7,CASSELERTEQYF
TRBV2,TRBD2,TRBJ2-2,CASSRAGGPNTGELFF